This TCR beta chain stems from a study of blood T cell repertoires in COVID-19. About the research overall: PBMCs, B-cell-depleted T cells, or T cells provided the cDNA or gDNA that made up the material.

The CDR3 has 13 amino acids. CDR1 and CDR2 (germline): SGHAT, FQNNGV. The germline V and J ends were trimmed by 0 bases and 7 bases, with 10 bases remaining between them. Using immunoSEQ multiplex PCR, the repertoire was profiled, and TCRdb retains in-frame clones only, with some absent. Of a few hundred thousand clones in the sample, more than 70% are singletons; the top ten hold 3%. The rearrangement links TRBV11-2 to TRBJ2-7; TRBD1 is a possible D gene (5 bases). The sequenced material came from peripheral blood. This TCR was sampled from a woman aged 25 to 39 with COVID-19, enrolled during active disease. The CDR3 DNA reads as TGTGCCAGCAGCTTAGATAGGGGTTGGGAGCAGTACGTC. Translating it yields CASSLDRGWEQYV.